This T cell receptor (beta chain) was observed in a study of control samples from healthy donors and cancer patients (dated by TCRdb to about 2020). Library creation used the immunoSEQ multiplex PCR assay. Here the immuneACCESS table is served through TCRdb, limited to in-frame sequences with V and J called. Missing clones are a known gap in these copies; in checked studies unresolved V genes cover under half, and the rest lacks a known reason. This sample gives approximately 90,000 clones in total; about 89% of them show up just once. Around 20% of the sample belongs to the ten largest clones. The germline V and J ends show losses of 2 bases and 5 bases respectively, and no gene match explains 1 base of the junction. The CDR3, from cysteine to phenylalanine, totals 12 residues. Only the CDR3 region is kept as DNA, spanning 36 bases read in frame from base 1. Based on the germline V gene, the CDR1 and CDR2 sequences are SGHRS and YFSETQ.

This clone was detected once. It lacks a known antigen. The sample holds no much larger clone one base away, and base qualities are not on file. The receptor chain draws on TRBV5-1 and TRBJ2-7, with TRBD1 matching 7 junction bases. The receptor was derived from a man aged 25-40 years in good health. The sample consisted of blood. The CDR3 region has the sequence CASSLDRDEQYF. The base sequence is TGCGCCAGCAGCTTAGACAGGGACGAGCAGTACTTC.